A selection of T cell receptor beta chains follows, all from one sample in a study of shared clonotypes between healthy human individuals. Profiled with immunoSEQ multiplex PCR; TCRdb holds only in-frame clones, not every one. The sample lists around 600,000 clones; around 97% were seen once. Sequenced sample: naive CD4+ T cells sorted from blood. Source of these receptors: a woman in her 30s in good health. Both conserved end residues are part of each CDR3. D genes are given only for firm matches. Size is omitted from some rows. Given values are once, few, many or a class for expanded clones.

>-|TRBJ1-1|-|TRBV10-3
TGTGCCATCAGCAACAGGGAAGCGTCTGAAGCTTTCTTT
CAISNREASEAFF
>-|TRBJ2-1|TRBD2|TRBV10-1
TGCGCCAGCAGTGAGACGACTAGCGGGAGGGCCTACAATGAGCAGTTCTTC
CASSETTSGRAYNEQFF
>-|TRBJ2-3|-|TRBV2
TGTGCCAGCGTTGACAGGGTTGGGAGGAGGAATACGCAGTATTTT
CASVDRVGRRNTQYF
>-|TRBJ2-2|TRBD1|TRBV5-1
TGCGCCAGCAGCGGCGGGACAGGGGTAACCGGGGAGCTGTTTTTT
CASSGGTGVTGELFF
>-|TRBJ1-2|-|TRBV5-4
TGTGCCAGCAGCTCCCCCCTTGCCTATGGCTACACCTTC
CASSSPLAYGYTF
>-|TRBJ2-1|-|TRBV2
TGTGCCAGCAGTGCCCCGCTAGTCCAGTTCTTC
CASSAPLVQFF
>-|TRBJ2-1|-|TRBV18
TGTGCCAGCACGGGACTGGTGTACAATGAGCAGTTCTTC
CASTGLVYNEQFF
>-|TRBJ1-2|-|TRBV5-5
TGTGCCAGCAGAGACGGACAGCAGGATGGCTACACCTTC
CASRDGQQDGYTF
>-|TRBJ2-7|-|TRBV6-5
TGTGCCAGCAGGGCTGGGCAGCCCTACGAGCAGTACTTC
CASRAGQPYEQYF
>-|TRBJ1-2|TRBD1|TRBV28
TGTGCCAGCAGACGACAGGGGGCGAACTATGGCTACACCTTC
CASRRQGANYGYTF
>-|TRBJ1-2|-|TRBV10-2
TGCGCCAGCAGGACACGAGCTAACTATGGCTACACCTTC
CASRTRANYGYTF
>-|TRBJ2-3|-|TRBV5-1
TGCGCCAGCAGCTTGGTTCCCCGGGACCCAGTCGGGTCAGATACGCAGTATTTT
CASSLVPRDPVGSDTQYF
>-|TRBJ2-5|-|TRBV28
TGTGCCAGCAGTTTTTCCGGGACAAAGGGTCCTCCTGAGACCCAGTACTTC
CASSFSGTKGPPETQYF
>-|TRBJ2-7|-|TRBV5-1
TGCGCCAGCAGCTTGACTACCCGTATCTCCTACGAGCAGTACTTC
CASSLTTRISYEQYF
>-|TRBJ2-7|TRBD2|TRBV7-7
TGTGCCAGCAGCCCCAGACTAGCTGACGAGCAGTACTTC
CASSPRLADEQYF
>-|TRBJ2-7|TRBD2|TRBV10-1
TGCGCCAGCAGTGATGTGGCGAGCGGGAGTCGGATCGAGCAGTACTTC
CASSDVASGSRIEQYF
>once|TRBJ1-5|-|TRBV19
TGTGCCAGTAGTATGTTAGGTGGCCGACAGCCCCAGCATTTT
CASSMLGGRQPQHF
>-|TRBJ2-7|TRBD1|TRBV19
TGTGCCAGTAGTACGGGACAGGGGACCTACGAGCAGTACTTC
CASSTGQGTYEQYF
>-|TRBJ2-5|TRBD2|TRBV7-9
TGTGCCAGCAGCTGGGGGACTAGCGGGGCGGAGACCCAGTACTTC
CASSWGTSGAETQYF
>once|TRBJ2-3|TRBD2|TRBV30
TGTGCCTGGAGTCCTTGGACTAGCGGGATCACAGATACGCAGTATTTT
CAWSPWTSGITDTQYF
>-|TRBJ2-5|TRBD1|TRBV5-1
TGCGCCAGCAGCTTGGGGGACAGGGGGATACAAGAGACCCAGTACTTC
CASSLGDRGIQETQYF
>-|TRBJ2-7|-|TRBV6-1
TGTGCCAGCAGTGAAGAAAGGTTTGCCCCCGGTTATCGCTACGAGCAGTACTTC
CASSEERFAPGYRYEQYF
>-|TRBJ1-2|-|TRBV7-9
TGTGCCAGCTCCCTCGAACTAGACTATGGCTACACCTTC
CASSLELDYGYTF
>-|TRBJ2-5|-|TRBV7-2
TGTGCCAGCATGGAACAAGAGACCCAGTACTTC
CASMEQETQYF
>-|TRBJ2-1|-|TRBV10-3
TGTGCCATCAGTGAGTCGATGGCTAGCCAAAGTCCCGGGAATGAGCAGTTCTTC
CAISESMASQSPGNEQFF
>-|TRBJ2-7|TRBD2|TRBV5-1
TGCGCCAGCAGCTTTGGACTAGCGGGGAACTACGAGCAGTACTTC
CASSFGLAGNYEQYF
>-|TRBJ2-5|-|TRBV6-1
TGTGCCAGCAGACTCACGGCTGGGGGGACCCAGTACTTC
CASRLTAGGTQYF
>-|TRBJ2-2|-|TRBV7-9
TGTGCCAGCAGCCAGCCCACGGGGGCGCACGGGGAGCTGTTTTTT
CASSQPTGAHGELFF
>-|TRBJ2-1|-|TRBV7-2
TGTGCCAGCAGCTCCTGGGGCGGGAACAATGAGCAGTTCTTC
CASSSWGGNNEQFF
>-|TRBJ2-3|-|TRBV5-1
TGCGCCAGCGGATTTGGGGTGCGCACAGATACGCAGTATTTT
CASGFGVRTDTQYF
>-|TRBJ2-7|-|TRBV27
TGTGCCAGCAGACACCGGGACAACCCTACCTACGAGCAGTACTTC
CASRHRDNPTYEQYF
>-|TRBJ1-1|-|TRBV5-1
TGCGCCAGCAGCTTGGTACGAAACACTGAAGCTTTCTTT
CASSLVRNTEAFF
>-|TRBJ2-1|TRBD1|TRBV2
TGTGCCAGCAGTGGACAGGGTAATGATGAGCAGTTCTTC
CASSGQGNDEQFF
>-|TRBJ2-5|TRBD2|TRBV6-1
TGTGCCATCGTTACTAGCGGGCTCGAGACCCAGTACTTC
CAIVTSGLETQYF
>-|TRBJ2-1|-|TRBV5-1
TGCGCCAGCAGCTCGGACAGTCGGCAGTTCTTC
CASSSDSRQFF
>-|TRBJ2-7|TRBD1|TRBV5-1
TGCGCCAGCAGCCCCCGAGGGACAGCCTACGAGCAGTACTTC
CASSPRGTAYEQYF
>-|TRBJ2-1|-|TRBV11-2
TGTGCCAGCAGCTTCGCGTCACTAGCCAATGAGCAGTTCTTC
CASSFASLANEQFF
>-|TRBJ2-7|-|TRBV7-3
TGTGCCAGCAGCTTAACCCCCGTAGGGCCCTACGAGCAGTACTTC
CASSLTPVGPYEQYF
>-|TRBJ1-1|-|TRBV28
TGTGCCAGCACCCAAGGACACCTGAACACTGAAGCTTTCTTT
CASTQGHLNTEAFF
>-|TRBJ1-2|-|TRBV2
TGTGCCAGCGGTGGGGACACCTACGAACTGGGCTACACCTTC
CASGGDTYELGYTF
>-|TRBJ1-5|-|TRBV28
TGTGCCAGCAGTTCCGTCGGGGGAGGCAATCAGCCCCAGCATTTT
CASSSVGGGNQPQHF
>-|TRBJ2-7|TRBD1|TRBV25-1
TGTGCCAGCAGTCCGACAGGGGGCTTCTACGAGCAGTACTTC
CASSPTGGFYEQYF
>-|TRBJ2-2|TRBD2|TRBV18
TGTGCCAGCTCACCGGGGCTAGCGGGAGCCCAGGGGACCGGGGAGCTGTTTTTT
CASSPGLAGAQGTGELFF
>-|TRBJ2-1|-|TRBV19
TGTGCCAGTAGTATACAGCCGAGCTACAATGAGCAGTTCTTC
CASSIQPSYNEQFF
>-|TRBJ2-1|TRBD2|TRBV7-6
TGTGCCAGCAGCTTAGCGAGCGGACTAGCCATCAACGAGCAGTTCTTC
CASSLASGLAINEQFF
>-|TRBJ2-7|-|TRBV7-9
TGTGCCAGCAGCCGCAAGATGGGTATTATCTACGAGCAGTACTTC
CASSRKMGIIYEQYF
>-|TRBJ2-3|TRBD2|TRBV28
TGTGCCAGCAGTTTGACTAGCGGGGGAGGCACAGATACGCAGTATTTT
CASSLTSGGGTDTQYF
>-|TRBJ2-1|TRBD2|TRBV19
TGTGCCAGTAGTATCATCGAGGCGGGACTATACAATGAGCAGTTCTTC
CASSIIEAGLYNEQFF
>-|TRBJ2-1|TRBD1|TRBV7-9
TGTGCCAGCAGCTCTAACCGGGACAGAGTTTACAATGAGCAGTTCTTC
CASSSNRDRVYNEQFF
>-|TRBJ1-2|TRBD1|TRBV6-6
TGTGCCAGCAGTACCCTGGGACAGGCTCACTATGGCTACACCTTC
CASSTLGQAHYGYTF
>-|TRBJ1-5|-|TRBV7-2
TGTGCCAGCAGTTCGAGGGGGAGGGGGTATCAGCCCCAGCATTTT
CASSSRGRGYQPQHF